This TCR beta chain was profiled in a study of control samples from healthy donors and cancer patients. Clones were read by immunoSEQ multiplex PCR, and TCRdb kept only the in-frame ones, dropping some. Of some 2,000 clones listed, roughly 80% are singletons. This clone rates as large. The CDR3 runs 14 residues. V shed 2 bases and J shed 3 bases, with 10 bases lying between them. Germline CDR1 SGHDN, CDR2 FVKESK. V and J are TRBV14 and TRBJ2-5; D is perhaps TRBD2 (6 bases). The receptor was derived from a female donor with lung cancer. Sequencing input: formalin-fixed, paraffin-embedded tissue. CDR3 nucleotides: TGTGCCAGCAGCCAAATGGGGGGAGAAGAGACCCAGTACTTC. It specifies CASSQMGGEETQYF.